These T cell receptor beta chains were read from a single sample in a study of T cell repertoires in cytomegalovirus infection. From the reads, TCRdb called clonotypes with MiXCR, one entry per CDR3 protein. Seen here are roughly 860,000 distinct CDR3 sequences, about 30% observed once, and the top ten hold around 12%. Antigen specificity for these receptors is unknown. Sequenced material: cultured CD8+ T cells from PBMCs, taken from culture after CMV antigen stimulation. The source is a human donor in good health (CMV status not recorded). Some clones in this sample may be carry-over from other donors' samples. Each CDR3 is given with its conserved first and last residue. D genes are given only for firm matches. Only part of the rows carry a size: once, few, many, or a class if the clone is expanded.

cdr3_aa: CASSYSSREQFF; cdr3_nt: TGTGCCAGCAGTTACTCGAGTCGGGAGCAGTTCTTC; v_call: TRBV6-6; d_call: -; clone_size: -; j_call: TRBJ2-1
cdr3_aa: CASSYSIGNQPQHF; cdr3_nt: TGTGCCAGCAGTTACTCGATAGGGAATCAGCCCCAGCATTTT; v_call: TRBV6-2/TRBV6-3; d_call: -; clone_size: few; j_call: TRBJ1-5
cdr3_aa: CASSPNRGPNEQFF; cdr3_nt: TGTGCCAGCAGCCCTAACAGGGGGCCCAATGAGCAGTTCTTC; v_call: TRBV6-2/TRBV6-3; d_call: TRBD1; clone_size: -; j_call: TRBJ2-1
cdr3_aa: CASSSTQGNQPQHF; cdr3_nt: TGTGCCAGCAGTTCCACTCAGGGGAATCAGCCCCAGCATTTT; v_call: TRBV7-3; d_call: -; clone_size: few; j_call: TRBJ1-5
cdr3_aa: CASSLTPDTPAGELFF; cdr3_nt: TGTGCCAGCAGCTTAACCCCGGACACCCCGGCCGGGGAGCTGTTTTTT; v_call: TRBV7-3; d_call: -; clone_size: -; j_call: TRBJ2-2
cdr3_aa: CASSLTPAGSYEQFF; cdr3_nt: TGTGCCAGCAGCTTAACACCGGCAGGCAGCTATGAGCAGTTCTTC; v_call: TRBV7-3; d_call: -; clone_size: few; j_call: TRBJ2-1
cdr3_aa: CASSFPPQTGLSREQYF; cdr3_nt: TGTGCCAGCAGCTTTCCTCCTCAGACAGGGCTGAGTCGCGAGCAGTACTTC; v_call: TRBV7-2; d_call: TRBD1; clone_size: many; j_call: TRBJ2-7
cdr3_aa: CASSLGRPGTGVGANVLTF; cdr3_nt: TGTGCCAGCAGCTTAGGTCGTCCCGGGACAGGGGTCGGGGCCAACGTCCTGACTTTC; v_call: TRBV11-1; d_call: TRBD1; clone_size: many; j_call: TRBJ2-6
cdr3_aa: CASSLDITGGEQYF; cdr3_nt: TGCGCCAGCAGCTTGGATATCACAGGTGGCGAGCAGTACTTC; v_call: TRBV5-1; d_call: -; clone_size: -; j_call: TRBJ2-7
cdr3_aa: CSARPGLSQPQHF; cdr3_nt: TGCAGTGCTCGCCCCGGGCTCAGTCAGCCCCAGCATTTT; v_call: TRBV20-1; d_call: -; clone_size: few; j_call: TRBJ1-5
cdr3_aa: CASSTVRIAGGLTDTQYF; cdr3_nt: TGTGCCAGCAGCACCGTGAGGATAGCGGGGGGGCTCACAGATACGCAGTATTTT; v_call: TRBV11-1; d_call: TRBD2; clone_size: few; j_call: TRBJ2-3
cdr3_aa: CSVEGPNYGYTF; cdr3_nt: TGCAGCGTTGAAGGGCCCAACTATGGCTACACCTTC; v_call: TRBV29-1; d_call: -; clone_size: -; j_call: TRBJ1-2
cdr3_aa: CASSFVGTGGFVGELFF; cdr3_nt: TGTGCCAGCAGTTTTGTCGGGACAGGGGGCTTTGTCGGGGAGCTGTTTTTT; v_call: TRBV27; d_call: TRBD1; clone_size: few; j_call: TRBJ2-2
cdr3_aa: CASSVEWNPVGNEKLFF; cdr3_nt: TGTGCCAGCAGCGTAGAGTGGAATCCGGTTGGTAATGAAAAACTGTTTTTT; v_call: TRBV9; d_call: -; clone_size: -; j_call: TRBJ1-4
cdr3_aa: CASSPGTYHSPLHF; cdr3_nt: TGTGCCAGCAGCCCCGGGACATATCATTCACCCCTCCACTTT; v_call: TRBV27; d_call: -; clone_size: few; j_call: TRBJ1-6
cdr3_aa: CASKSGVYPTNQPQHF; cdr3_nt: TGTGCCAGCAAGAGTGGGGTTTACCCCACTAATCAGCCCCAGCATTTT; v_call: TRBV6-5; d_call: -; clone_size: many; j_call: TRBJ1-5
cdr3_aa: CASSQEWTAPTEAFF; cdr3_nt: TGCGCCAGCAGCCAAGAGTGGACAGCGCCCACTGAAGCTTTCTTT; v_call: TRBV4-1; d_call: -; clone_size: few; j_call: TRBJ1-1
cdr3_aa: CASSLVADYEQYF; cdr3_nt: TGCGCCAGCAGCTTGGTGGCGGACTACGAGCAGTACTTC; v_call: TRBV5-1; d_call: -; clone_size: -; j_call: TRBJ2-7
cdr3_aa: CASSERGWGVLETQYF; cdr3_nt: TGTGCCAGCAGTGAAAGAGGTTGGGGGGTATTGGAGACCCAGTACTTC; v_call: TRBV25-1; d_call: -; clone_size: many; j_call: TRBJ2-5
cdr3_aa: CASSPGRPSSGNTIYF; cdr3_nt: TGTGCCAGCAGCCCGGGACGTCCCTCCTCTGGAAACACCATATATTTT; v_call: TRBV27; d_call: -; clone_size: few; j_call: TRBJ1-3
cdr3_aa: CASTAESIGEQFF; cdr3_nt: TGTGCCAGCACTGCGGAGTCGATTGGTGAGCAGTTCTTC; v_call: TRBV6-6; d_call: -; clone_size: -; j_call: TRBJ2-1
cdr3_aa: CASSFGAAPTEAFF; cdr3_nt: TGTGCCAGCAGCTTTGGGGCAGCCCCTACTGAAGCTTTCTTT; v_call: TRBV7-2; d_call: -; clone_size: few; j_call: TRBJ1-1
cdr3_aa: CASSLDRGRNTQYF; cdr3_nt: TGTGCCAGCAGTTTAGATAGGGGACGGAATACGCAGTATTTT; v_call: TRBV28; d_call: -; clone_size: -; j_call: TRBJ2-3
cdr3_aa: CACQGAGYNEQFF; cdr3_nt: TGTGCCTGCCAGGGGGCCGGCTACAATGAGCAGTTCTTC; v_call: TRBV7-9; d_call: TRBD1; clone_size: few; j_call: TRBJ2-1
cdr3_aa: CAIGEGDETDTQYF; cdr3_nt: TGTGCCATCGGAGAGGGCGACGAGACAGATACGCAGTATTTT; v_call: TRBV10-3; d_call: -; clone_size: few; j_call: TRBJ2-3
cdr3_aa: CASTPPFGELFF; cdr3_nt: TGTGCCAGTACACCTCCATTCGGGGAGCTGTTTTTT; v_call: TRBV19; d_call: -; clone_size: -; j_call: TRBJ2-2
cdr3_aa: CASSIDPDGYSNQPQHF; cdr3_nt: TGTGCCAGTAGTATAGATCCCGACGGTTATAGCAATCAGCCCCAGCATTTT; v_call: TRBV19; d_call: -; clone_size: few; j_call: TRBJ1-5
cdr3_aa: CASSPGGGPNNEQFF; cdr3_nt: TGTGCCAGCAGCCCGGGAGGGGGGCCCAACAATGAGCAGTTCTTC; v_call: TRBV7-6; d_call: TRBD2; clone_size: many; j_call: TRBJ2-1